The 2 T cell receptor beta chains below come from one sample, sequenced in a study of T cells in Graves' hyperthyroidism and ophthalmopathy. What was amplified from RNA transcripts were TCR beta CDR3 regions. An initial round of RT-PCR targeting the TCR CDR3 relied on the HTBI primer set. TCRdb processed the multiplex PCR reads anew with MiXCR; each CDR3 protein has one entry. The sample yields roughly 500,000 distinct CDR3 sequences, 40% to 50% seen once. The sequencing input was peripheral blood or thyroid tissue (not recorded which). Receptors were obtained from an adult woman with Graves' disease, either hyperthyroidism or ophthalmopathy (not recorded which).

V usage is TRBV2 and J usage is TRBJ2-7, with TRBD1 as a possible D gene (6 bases). V was cut by 6 bases and J by 3 bases, with 18 bases left in between. The CDR3 has 15 residues. Germline V gene data show CDR1 as SNHLY and CDR2 as FYNNEI. CDR3 sequence reads: CASSQGPGHNYEQYF. The CDR3 DNA reads TGTGCCAGCAGCCAAGGGCCGGGACACAACTACGAGCAGTACTTC.

V gene TRBV19 combines with J gene TRBJ1-1, with 9 bases aligning to TRBD1. V dropped 6 bases and J dropped 0; count of bases not matched to a gene: 11. This CDR3 is built from 17 residues. The V gene's germline CDR1 is LNHDA and CDR2 SQIVND (reference sequence). CDR3 coding DNA: TGTGCCAGTAGGGGGGGGACAGGGAATACGATGAACACTGAAGCTTTCTTT. Protein: CASRGGTGNTMNTEAFF.